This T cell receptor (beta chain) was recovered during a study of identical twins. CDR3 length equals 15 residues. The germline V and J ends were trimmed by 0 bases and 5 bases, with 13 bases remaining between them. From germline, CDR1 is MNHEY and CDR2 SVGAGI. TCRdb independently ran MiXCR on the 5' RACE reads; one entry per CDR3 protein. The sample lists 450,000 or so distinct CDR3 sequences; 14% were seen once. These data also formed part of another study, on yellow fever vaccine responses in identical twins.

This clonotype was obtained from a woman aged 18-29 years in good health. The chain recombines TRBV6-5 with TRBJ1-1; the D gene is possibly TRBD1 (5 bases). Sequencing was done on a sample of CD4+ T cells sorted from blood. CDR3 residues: CASSYSKGGETEAFF. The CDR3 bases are TGTGCCAGCAGTTACTCGAAAGGAGGGGAAACTGAAGCTTTCTTT.